The text below deals with one TCR beta chain. V was pared by 0 bases and J by 1 base, with 10 bases between. The CDR3 extends over 15 amino acids. Germline lookup yields CDR1 MNHEY and CDR2 SVGAGI. In the authors' methods: By means of reference gene primer amplification, nucleated cell counts were estimated. Clones were read by immunoSEQ multiplex PCR, and TCRdb kept only the in-frame ones, dropping some. V and J calls and clone size are those listed in that table; D and trimming were worked out from the DNA. The sample has 250,000 or so clones; 85% to 90% are singletons. This entry comes from a study of blood T cell repertoires in COVID-19.

This sequence was found in a man at least 80 years old with acute or convalescent COVID-19. Sequencing was performed on peripheral blood. J is TRBJ2-7 and V is TRBV6-5; TRBD1 is a possible D gene (6 bases). This CDR3 is CASSYSEDRSYEQYF. As DNA, the CDR3 is TGTGCCAGCAGTTACTCCGAGGACAGATCCTACGAGCAGTACTTC.